This T cell receptor beta chain came from a study of read filtering for tumor transcriptome and immune sequencing. This clonotype was picked up many times. The library was built from 400 to 500 ng RNA with molecular barcoded adaptors for alpha/delta and beta/gamma chains. TCRdb fed the reads into MiXCR, producing one record per CDR3 protein. Among 75,000 to 95,000 distinct CDR3 sequences listed, under 25% were seen once. Trimming cost V 4 bases and J 9 bases; bases outside gene matches: 17. The CDR3 is 18 amino acids. Germline values: CDR1 SGHRS, CDR2 YFSETQ. The specimen sequenced was a population of CD138-negative cells sorted from bone marrow. The chain uses TRBV5-1 and TRBJ2-1; 12 bases map to TRBD2. This clonotype originated in a donor at least 40 years old with multiple myeloma. CDR3 sequence reads: CASSQRTSGVSNIGEQFF. The CDR3 nucleotides read TGCGCCAGCAGCCAAAGGACTAGCGGGGTTTCTAATATAGGTGAGCAGTTCTTC.